This is a list of T cell receptor beta chains from one sample in a study of Graves' ophthalmopathy and Graves' hyperthyroidism. From the multiplex PCR reads, TCRdb called clonotypes with MiXCR, one entry per CDR3 protein. The data hold 170,000 or so distinct CDR3 sequences, with 30% to 45% observed a single time. The specimen sequenced was peripheral blood. Receptors originate from a man younger than 45 with Graves' ophthalmopathy. CDR3s include the opening cysteine and the closing phenylalanine or tryptophan. The D gene is left open where the match is weak. A clone size is listed for some rows: how often the clone was seen (once, few, many), or a class if it is expanded.

TRBV5-5,many,TRBD1,TRBJ1-5,15,TGTGCCAGCAGCTTTAGGACAGGGGATAATCAGCCCCAGCATTTT,CASSFRTGDNQPQHF
TRBV11-2,-,-,TRBJ1-1,14,TGTGCCAGCAGCTCCTGGACGGTGAACACTGAAGCTTTCTTT,CASSSWTVNTEAFF
TRBV6-2/TRBV6-3,many,-,TRBJ2-7,14,TGTGCCTCAACCCCTCAGCGCCTTTCCTACGAGCAGTACTTC,CASTPQRLSYEQYF
TRBV11-2,many,-,TRBJ1-1,13,TGTGCCAGCAGCTTAAAAGCAAACACTGAAGCTTTCTTT,CASSLKANTEAFF
TRBV5-1,many,TRBD1,TRBJ2-7,15,TGCGCCAGCAGCTTGGCCGGGACAGGGGGCTCCGAGCAGTACTTC,CASSLAGTGGSEQYF
TRBV7-2,-,TRBD1,TRBJ2-7,14,TGTGCCAGCAGCTTAGGCCCAGGGGGAGACGAGCAGTACTTC,CASSLGPGGDEQYF
TRBV6-7,-,TRBD1,TRBJ1-6,18,TGTGCCAGCAGTTTATGGGACAGGGGACCCTCCTATAATTCACCCCTCCACTTT,CASSLWDRGPSYNSPLHF
TRBV6-2/TRBV6-3,few,TRBD1,TRBJ1-2,16,TGTGCCAGCAGTTACCCGGGGGACAGGGGCGTCTATGGCTACACCTTC,CASSYPGDRGVYGYTF
TRBV20-1,many,-,TRBJ1-2,12,TGCAGTGCTAGAGATACACCTTATGGCTACACCTTC,CSARDTPYGYTF
TRBV6-2/TRBV6-3,-,TRBD2,TRBJ2-7,16,TGTGCCAGCACCGTTTCCGCTGAGGCGGGAGGTTGGGAGCAGTACTTC,CASTVSAEAGGWEQYF
TRBV20-1,many,-,TRBJ2-5,14,TGCAGTGCTAGAGCGGGGGCTTTTGGGGAGACCCAGTACTTC,CSARAGAFGETQYF
TRBV4-2,many,TRBD1,TRBJ1-5,18,TGTGCCAGCAGCCAAGATGACAGGGGGCCCTATAGCAATCAGCCCCAGCATTTT,CASSQDDRGPYSNQPQHF
TRBV5-1,-,TRBD1,TRBJ1-2,14,TGCGCCAGCAGCTCGGGACAGTCTGACTATGGCTACACCTTC,CASSSGQSDYGYTF
TRBV11-2,-,TRBD2,TRBJ2-7,15,TGTGCCAGCAGCTTATTTTCGGGAGGGTCCTACGAGCAGTACTTC,CASSLFSGGSYEQYF
TRBV20-1,many,TRBD2,TRBJ2-5,16,TGCAGTGCTAGAGATCCCCTAGCGGGAGAGGCAAAGACCCAGTACTTC,CSARDPLAGEAKTQYF
TRBV20-1,many,-,TRBJ1-1,11,TGCAGTGCCCCCATGAACACTGAAGCTTTCTTT,CSAPMNTEAFF
TRBV6-1,-,TRBD1,TRBJ1-1,13,TGTGCCAGCAGTAGACAGGGGGCTAGTGAAGCTTTCTTT,CASSRQGASEAFF
TRBV7-8,-,TRBD2,TRBJ2-5,14,TGTGCCAGCAGCTTAGGACTAGCTCTGGAGACCCAGTACTTC,CASSLGLALETQYF
TRBV6-1,-,-,TRBJ1-2,13,TGTGCCAGCAGTCCTGGTAGGGCCTATGGCTACACCTTC,CASSPGRAYGYTF
TRBV6-1,many,-,TRBJ1-1,14,TGTGCCAGCAGTCTGACAGGCTTGAACACTGAAGCTTTCTTT,CASSLTGLNTEAFF
TRBV12-3/TRBV12-4,many,TRBD1,TRBJ1-2,15,TGTGCCAGCAGTGAACACAGGGGGACTGGGAATGGCTACACCTTC,CASSEHRGTGNGYTF
TRBV13,-,-,TRBJ1-1,12,TGTGCCAGCAGCTTATACCCTCAGAGGGCTTTCTTT,CASSLYPQRAFF
TRBV24-1,many,-,TRBJ2-7,16,TGTGCCACCAGTGATTCTAGGTCTGGGCTTCCCTACGAGCAGTACTTC,CATSDSRSGLPYEQYF
TRBV28,-,-,TRBJ1-6,14,TGTGCCAGTAGTGGCCAGGGGACTAATTCACCCCTCCACTTT,CASSGQGTNSPLHF
TRBV12-3/TRBV12-4,many,TRBD1,TRBJ2-7,15,TGTGCCAGCACCCTGGACAGGGACGTCCCCTACGAGCAGTACTTC,CASTLDRDVPYEQYF
TRBV28,-,-,TRBJ2-7,15,TGTGCCAGCAGTTCCCGACTAGGATACCTCCACGAGCAGTACTTC,CASSSRLGYLHEQYF
TRBV6-5,many,-,TRBJ1-6,18,TGTGCCAGCACCGTTTATGGAGGCAGGAGCTCCTATAATTCACCCCTCCACTTT,CASTVYGGRSSYNSPLHF
TRBV6-2/TRBV6-3,few,-,TRBJ2-2,14,TGTGCCAGCAGTTACTTGGAGGGAACCGGGGAGCTGTTTTTT,CASSYLEGTGELFF
TRBV6-1,-,TRBD1,TRBJ1-1,14,TGTGCCAGCAGCTCGGACAGGGTCCACACTGAAGCTTTCTTT,CASSSDRVHTEAFF
TRBV3-1,many,-,TRBJ1-2,14,TGTGCCAGCAGCCAACACGATAACAGGCCAGGTCGGACCTTC,CASSQHDNRPGRTF
TRBV6-5,-,TRBD1,TRBJ1-6,15,TGTGCCAGCAGTTTCGGACAGGGATTCAATTCACCCCTCCACTTT,CASSFGQGFNSPLHF
TRBV12-3/TRBV12-4,many,-,TRBJ1-5,15,TGTGCCAGCAGACTCCAGGGACGGCTCAATCAGCCCCAGCATTTT,CASRLQGRLNQPQHF
TRBV10-3,once,-,TRBJ1-5,13,TGTGCCATCAGTGAGAATGGCAATCAGCCCCAGCATTTT,CAISENGNQPQHF
TRBV12-3/TRBV12-4,-,-,TRBJ1-5,14,TGTGCCAGCAGTCCAAGGGACTGGAATCAGCCCCAGCATTTT,CASSPRDWNQPQHF
TRBV12-3/TRBV12-4,many,-,TRBJ1-6,15,TGTGCCAGCAGTTTGAGAGACTGGGTGAATTCACCCCTCCACTTT,CASSLRDWVNSPLHF
TRBV19,-,-,TRBJ2-7,14,TGTGCCAGTAGTATGGGGGGGCAGGCCTACGAGCAGTACTTC,CASSMGGQAYEQYF
TRBV6-1,-,-,TRBJ2-7,15,TGTGCCAGCAGTGTCGATGCAGGACAGACATACGAGCAGTACTTC,CASSVDAGQTYEQYF
TRBV5-1,many,-,TRBJ1-1,14,TGCGCCAGCAGCTTGGGCGACCTGAACACTGAAGCTTTCTTT,CASSLGDLNTEAFF
TRBV27,many,-,TRBJ1-1,15,TGTGCCAGCAGTTTATCGGCAAGCATGAACACTGAAGCTTTCTTT,CASSLSASMNTEAFF
TRBV11-3,many,-,TRBJ2-5,12,TGTGCCAGCAGCGCCGCCGGTGAGACCCAGTACTTC,CASSAAGETQYF
TRBV28,many,-,TRBJ1-5,15,TGTGCCAGCAGTTTGGAACAGGGTAGCAATCAGCCCCAGCATTTT,CASSLEQGSNQPQHF
TRBV6-1,-,TRBD1,TRBJ2-4,13,TGTGCCAGCAGGAGACAGGGCGGAAACATTCAGTACTTC,CASRRQGGNIQYF
TRBV7-2,many,TRBD2,TRBJ2-7,15,TGTGCCAGCAGTAGACTAGCGGGGCCTCCCTACGAGCAGTACTTC,CASSRLAGPPYEQYF
TRBV28,many,-,TRBJ1-2,12,TGTGCCAGCAGTCCCAACACGTATGGCTACACCTTC,CASSPNTYGYTF
TRBV19,few,-,TRBJ1-2,14,TGTGCCAGTAGTATCAGGAGACAGAGTTATGGCTACACCTTC,CASSIRRQSYGYTF
TRBV27,many,-,TRBJ1-2,13,TGTGCCAGCAGTTTCGGGGGAAACTATGGCTACACCTTC,CASSFGGNYGYTF
TRBV10-3,many,TRBD1,TRBJ2-7,13,TGTGCCATCAGCGGACAGGGGGCCCACGAGCAGTACTTC,CAISGQGAHEQYF
TRBV6-6,many,TRBD1,TRBJ1-6,15,TGTGCCGGCAGTTCAGGGGGGGGCGTGGATTCACCCCTCCACTTT,CAGSSGGGVDSPLHF
TRBV28,-,-,TRBJ1-1,15,TGTGCCAGCAGTCCCTGGACGGCCATGAACACTGAAGCTTTCTTT,CASSPWTAMNTEAFF
TRBV24-1,many,-,TRBJ2-2,14,TGTGCCACCAGTGACCAACCGAGGACCGGGGAGCTGTTTTTT,CATSDQPRTGELFF
TRBV6-4,many,-,TRBJ2-6,16,TGTGCCAGCAGTCCACAGGGATTCTCTGGGGCCAACGTCCTGACTTTC,CASSPQGFSGANVLTF
TRBV11-2,-,TRBD2,TRBJ2-2,17,TGTGCCAGCAGCTCGTTACCTAGCGGGGCGAACACCGGGGAGCTGTTTTTT,CASSSLPSGANTGELFF
TRBV4-3,many,-,TRBJ1-1,15,TGCGCCAGCAGCCTCGGGGGACACGGGAACACTGAAGCTTTCTTT,CASSLGGHGNTEAFF
TRBV6-1,-,TRBD1,TRBJ2-2,15,TGTGCCAGCAGCTTGTTCACAGGGGATACCGGGGAGCTGTTTTTT,CASSLFTGDTGELFF
TRBV10-3,many,-,TRBJ2-5,11,TGTGCCATCAGGGTCCAAGAGACCCAGTACTTC,CAIRVQETQYF
TRBV6-1,few,TRBD1,TRBJ2-7,14,TGTGCCAGCACTACCGGGGACAGGGGCAACGAGCAGTACTTC,CASTTGDRGNEQYF
TRBV20-1,-,TRBD2,TRBJ2-7,16,TGCAGTGCTGGGGGCCCTAGCGGGAGTTTTGGTGGCGAGCAGTACTTC,CSAGGPSGSFGGEQYF